The source of this TCR beta chain is a study of blood T cell repertoires in COVID-19. The assay was immunoSEQ multiplex PCR, and TCRdb's table has in-frame clones only and misses some. The data show around 250,000 clones, 86% seen once. In this sample, this clone turned up a few times. The V gene's germline CDR1 is SGHRS and CDR2 YFSETQ. This CDR3 is built from 16 residues. Trimming at V came to 2 bases and at J to 2 bases, leaving 9 bases not matched to a gene. The chain joins TRBV5-1 to TRBJ2-5; 7 bases fit TRBD2. The receptor was derived from a woman aged 45-60 years who had recovered from COVID-19. The sample taken for sequencing was PBMCs or T cells enriched from blood (not recorded which). CDR3 in DNA: TGCGCCAGCAGCTTCGGCGTAGCGGGTACACAAGAGACCCAGTACTTC. Translated, it gives CASSFGVAGTQETQYF.